Described below is a single TCR beta chain sequence and its context. This receptor's antigen is unknown. One base away there is no much larger clone; base qualities are not given. From its cysteine to its phenylalanine, the CDR3 spans 13 amino acids. CDR3 DNA is the only sequence kept; it has 39 bases, read in frame from the first base. Trimming accounts for 6 bases at V and 6 bases at J, while the number of junction bases matched to no gene is 10. CDR1 and CDR2, looked up from the germline V gene, are SQVTM and ANQGSEA. Participants in the prospective study were enrolled through a virtual design, were aged about 18 to 89 years, and lived in fewer than 30 United States geographic areas. In the prospective study, participants were assigned to cohorts based on the clinical history participants reported in a screening survey and a study questionnaire. ImmuneRACE Cohort 3 recovered participants were defined by two consecutive negative NP/OP PCR tests, healthcare professional clearance, or symptom resolution. In the prospective study, mobile phlebotomists collected whole blood, serum and a nasopharyngeal or oropharyngeal swab from each participant. Prospective study participants could optionally give additional blood draws and questionnaires over an approximately 2-month period. Before DNA extraction, blood samples from the prospective study were shipped at room temperature or frozen.

This sample was included in a study of blood T cell repertoires in COVID-19 (dated by TCRdb to between 2020 and 2021). Describing the broader study: Samples covering the acute and convalescent phases of COVID-19 were provided by collaborators in the United States, Italy and Spain. The prospective study material was composed of cDNA or gDNA derived from T cells, B-cell-depleted T cells, or PBMCs. Subjects who had been exposed to COVID-19, were actively infected with it, or had recovered from it provided the deeply sampled blood TCRbeta repertoires that made up the dataset. The repertoires were made available in a free public database intended to serve as a resource for research on the immune response to SARS-CoV-2. The samples were drawn from two sources: the first 160 participants of the ongoing ImmuneRACE study, and 950 to 1,500 subjects contributed by 6 global collaborators. Nearly every sample came with metadata listing a de-identified subject ID, COVID-19 status, age in years and sex. Where HLA class I and class II types were available, the types were taken from metadata supplied by the sample provider, not from assay-based typing. Study-wide findings and limitations: How much clinical and demographic metadata was included differed by source and by participant, and the metadata was provided uncurated.

TCRbeta CDR3 regions were amplified from genomic DNA using the immunoSEQ Assay, a bias-controlled multiplex PCR. From the authors' description of their analysis: The number of nucleated cells in each sample was estimated by amplification of reference gene primers within the assay. Sequence reads were collapsed and filtered to measure the absolute abundance of every unique TCRbeta CDR3 rearrangement. For each sample, productive Simpson clonality was calculated as the square root of Simpson's diversity index across productive rearrangements. This is the immuneACCESS table as TCRdb keeps it, with only in-frame sequences that have V and J called. A part of the clones is gone; compared with another copy, unresolved V genes explain less than half, and the rest is unexplained. V and J calls and clone size are as listed in that table; D and trimming were resolved from the DNA. The sample profile shows about 310,000 clones; around 91% of them were found once. In total, the top ten clones hold 8% to 10% of the sample.

The chain uses TRBV29-1 and TRBJ2-7; 8 bases in between match TRBD1. The sequence derives from a woman aged 40-49 years who had recovered from COVID-19. Sequencing input: PBMCs or T cells enriched from blood (not recorded which). The CDR3 sequence is CSVPGSGGLEQYF. The bases are TGCAGCGTGCCGGGTTCAGGGGGCCTCGAGCAGTACTTC.